This TCR beta chain derives from a study of shared clonotypes between healthy human individuals. Selected positively for CCR7 and CD45RO-negative, naive CD8 cells excluded terminally differentiated effector memory CD45RA+ cells. About this clone: Its antigen is unidentified.

Study-level findings and limits: Apart from blood, nothing was sampled; tissue repertoires likely differ. The study found lower generation probabilities in non-shared clonotypes than in those shared by all four donors. In general, naive subsets displayed greater estimated richness than memory subsets did.

Generated by immunoSEQ multiplex PCR, the TCRdb table keeps only in-frame clones and is missing some. The sample shows around 1,900,000 clones, roughly 95% of them seen only once. Trimming left V 3 bases short and J 3 bases short, with 15 bases between. The CDR3 totals 15 residues. In germline, CDR1 is MGHDK, CDR2 SYGVNS. Source material: naive CD8+ T cells from PBMCs. The chain joins TRBV25-1 to TRBJ2-7; no firm D call. The receptor comes from a man younger than 35 in good health. Some clones in this sample may be carry-over from other donors' samples. CDR3 coding DNA: TGTGCCAGCAGTGACTCCTGGAGTGGGAACTACGAGCAGTACTTC. Encoded protein: CASSDSWSGNYEQYF.